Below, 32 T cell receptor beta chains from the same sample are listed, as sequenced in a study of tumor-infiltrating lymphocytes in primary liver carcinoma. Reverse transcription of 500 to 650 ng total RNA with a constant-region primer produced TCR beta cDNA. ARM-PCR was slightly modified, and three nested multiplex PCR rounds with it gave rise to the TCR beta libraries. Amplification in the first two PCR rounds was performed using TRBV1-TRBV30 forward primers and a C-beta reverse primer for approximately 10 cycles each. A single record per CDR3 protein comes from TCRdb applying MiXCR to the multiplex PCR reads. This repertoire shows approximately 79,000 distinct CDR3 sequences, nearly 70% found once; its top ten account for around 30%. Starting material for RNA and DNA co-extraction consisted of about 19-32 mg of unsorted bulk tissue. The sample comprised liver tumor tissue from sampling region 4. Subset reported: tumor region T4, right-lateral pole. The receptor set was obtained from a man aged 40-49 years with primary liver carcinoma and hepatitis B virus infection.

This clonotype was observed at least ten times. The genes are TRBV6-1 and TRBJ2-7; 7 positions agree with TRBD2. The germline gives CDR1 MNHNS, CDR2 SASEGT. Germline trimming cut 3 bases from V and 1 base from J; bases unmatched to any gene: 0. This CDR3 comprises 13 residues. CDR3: CASSERGSYEQYF. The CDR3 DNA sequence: TGTGCCAGCAGTGAGCGGGGGTCCTACGAGCAGTACTTC.

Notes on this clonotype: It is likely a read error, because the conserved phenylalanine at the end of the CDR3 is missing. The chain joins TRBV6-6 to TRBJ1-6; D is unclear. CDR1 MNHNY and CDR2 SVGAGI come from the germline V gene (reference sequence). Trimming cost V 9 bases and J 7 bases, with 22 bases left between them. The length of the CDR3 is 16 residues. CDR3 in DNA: TGTGCCAGTAGTCACGGCTCCTGGGGAGGCAATTCACCCCTCCACTTG. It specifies CASSHGSWGGNSPLHL.

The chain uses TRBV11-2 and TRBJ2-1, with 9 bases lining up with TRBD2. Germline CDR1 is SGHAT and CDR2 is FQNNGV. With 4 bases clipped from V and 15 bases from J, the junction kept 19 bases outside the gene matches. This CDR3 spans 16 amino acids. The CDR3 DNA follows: TGTGCCAGCAGCTACTCTCCGACTAGCGGAATGGGAGGCGGGTTCTTC. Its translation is CASSYSPTSGMGGGFF. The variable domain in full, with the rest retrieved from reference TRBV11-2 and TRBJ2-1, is EAGVAQSPRYKIIEKRQSVAFWCNPISGHATLYWYQQILGQGPKLLIQFQNNGVVDDSQLPKDRFSAERLKGVDSTLKIQPAKLEDSAVYLCASSYSPTSGMGGGFFGPGTRLTVL.

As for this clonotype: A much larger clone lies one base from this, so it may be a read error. CDR3 DNA: TGTGCCAGCAGCCGGGACGGAGACTACGAGCAGTACTTC. It yields the protein CASSRDGDYEQYF. The genes are TRBV2 and TRBJ2-7; D might be TRBD1 or TRBD2, each matching 5 bases. The CDR3 covers 13 residues. Trimming left V 6 bases short and J 3 bases short, with 12 bases between. Germline CDR1 is SNHLY and CDR2 is FYNNEI.

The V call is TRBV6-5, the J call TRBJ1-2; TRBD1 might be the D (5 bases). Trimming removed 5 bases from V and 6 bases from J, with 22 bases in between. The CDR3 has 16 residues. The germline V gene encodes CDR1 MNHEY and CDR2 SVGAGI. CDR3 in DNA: TGTGCCAGCAGTCACCTGCGGGGAGTCAGGGAAAATGGCTACACCTTC. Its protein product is CASSHLRGVRENGYTF.

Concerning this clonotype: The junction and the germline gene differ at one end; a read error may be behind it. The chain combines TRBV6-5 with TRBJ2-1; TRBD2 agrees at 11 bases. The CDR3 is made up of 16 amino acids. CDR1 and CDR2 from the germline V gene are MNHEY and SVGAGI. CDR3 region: CTSSYNPLAGGNERFF. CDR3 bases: TGTACCAGCAGTTATAATCCGCTAGCGGGAGGCAATGAGCGGTTCTTC.

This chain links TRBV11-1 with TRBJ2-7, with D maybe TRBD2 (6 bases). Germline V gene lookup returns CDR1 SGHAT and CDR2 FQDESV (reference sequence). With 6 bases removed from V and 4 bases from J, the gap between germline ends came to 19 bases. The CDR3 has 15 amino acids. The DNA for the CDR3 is TGTGCCAGCAGTATTGGAGGGGCCATCAGTTACGAGCAGTACTTC. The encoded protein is CASSIGGAISYEQYF.

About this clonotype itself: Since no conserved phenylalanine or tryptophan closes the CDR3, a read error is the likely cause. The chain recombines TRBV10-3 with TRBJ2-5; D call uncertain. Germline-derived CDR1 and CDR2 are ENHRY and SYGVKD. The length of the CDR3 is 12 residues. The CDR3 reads CAISKSLETQYL. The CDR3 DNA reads TGTGCCATCAGTAAGTCGTTAGAGACCCAGTACTTG.

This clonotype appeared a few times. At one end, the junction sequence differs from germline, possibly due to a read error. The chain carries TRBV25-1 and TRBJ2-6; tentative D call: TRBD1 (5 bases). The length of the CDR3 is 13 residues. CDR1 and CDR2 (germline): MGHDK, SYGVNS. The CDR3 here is CASMISGANILTF. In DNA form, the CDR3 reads TGTGCCAGCATGATCTCTGGGGCCAACATCCTGACTTTC.

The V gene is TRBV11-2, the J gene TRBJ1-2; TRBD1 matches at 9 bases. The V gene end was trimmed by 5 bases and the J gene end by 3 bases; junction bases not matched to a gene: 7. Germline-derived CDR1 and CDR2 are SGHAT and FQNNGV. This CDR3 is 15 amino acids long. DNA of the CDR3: TGTGCCAGCAGCCCGCGGACAGGGGCGCACTATGGCTACACCTTC. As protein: CASSPRTGAHYGYTF.

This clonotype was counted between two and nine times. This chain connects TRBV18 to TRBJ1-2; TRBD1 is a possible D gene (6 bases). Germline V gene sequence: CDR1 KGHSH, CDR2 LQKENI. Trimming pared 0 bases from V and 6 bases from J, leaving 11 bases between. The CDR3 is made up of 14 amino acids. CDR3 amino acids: CASSPPEGVDGYTF. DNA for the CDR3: TGTGCCAGCTCACCACCGGAGGGGGTGGATGGCTACACCTTC. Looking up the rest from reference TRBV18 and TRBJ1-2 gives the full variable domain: NAGVMQNPRHLVRRRGQEARLRCSPMKGHSHVYWYRQLPEEGLKFMVYLQKENIIDESGMPKERFSAEFPKEGPSILRIQQVVRGDSAAYFCASSPPEGVDGYTFGSGTRLTVV.

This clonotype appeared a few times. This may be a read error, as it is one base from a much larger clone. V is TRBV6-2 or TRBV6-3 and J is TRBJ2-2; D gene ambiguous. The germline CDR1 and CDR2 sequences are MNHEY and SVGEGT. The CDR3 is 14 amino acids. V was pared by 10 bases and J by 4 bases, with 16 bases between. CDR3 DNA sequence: TGTGCCACCTCGATGCGGCTTGGCACCGGGGAGCTGTTTTTT. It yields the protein CATSMRLGTGELFF.

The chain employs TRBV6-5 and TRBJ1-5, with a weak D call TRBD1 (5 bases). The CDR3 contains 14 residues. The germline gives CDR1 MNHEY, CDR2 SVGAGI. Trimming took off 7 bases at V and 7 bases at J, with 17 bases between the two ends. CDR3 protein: CASILSGKEQPQHF. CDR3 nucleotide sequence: TGTGCCAGCATTCTTTCAGGGAAGGAACAGCCCCAGCATTTT.

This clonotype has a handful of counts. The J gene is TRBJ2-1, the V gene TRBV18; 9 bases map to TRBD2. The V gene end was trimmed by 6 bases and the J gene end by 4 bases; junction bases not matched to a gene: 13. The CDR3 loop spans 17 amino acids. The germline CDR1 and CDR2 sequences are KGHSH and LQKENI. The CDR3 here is CASSLLAREGQYNEQFF. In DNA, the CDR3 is TGTGCCAGCTCTTTATTGGCGCGGGAGGGTCAATACAATGAGCAGTTCTTC.

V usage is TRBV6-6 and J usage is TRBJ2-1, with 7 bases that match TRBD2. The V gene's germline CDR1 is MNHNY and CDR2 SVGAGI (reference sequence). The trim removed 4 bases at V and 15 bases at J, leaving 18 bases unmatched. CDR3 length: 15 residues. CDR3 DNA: TGTGCCAGCAGTTCTGCGGCTAGCGGACACAATGAGTTGTTCTTC. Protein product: CASSSAASGHNELFF.

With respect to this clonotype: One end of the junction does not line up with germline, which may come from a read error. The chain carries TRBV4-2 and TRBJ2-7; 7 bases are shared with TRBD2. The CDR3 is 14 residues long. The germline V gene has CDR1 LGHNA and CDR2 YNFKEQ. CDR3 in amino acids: CASSQVAGDYERYF. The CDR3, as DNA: TGTGCCAGCAGCCAAGTAGCGGGCGACTACGAGCGGTACTTC.

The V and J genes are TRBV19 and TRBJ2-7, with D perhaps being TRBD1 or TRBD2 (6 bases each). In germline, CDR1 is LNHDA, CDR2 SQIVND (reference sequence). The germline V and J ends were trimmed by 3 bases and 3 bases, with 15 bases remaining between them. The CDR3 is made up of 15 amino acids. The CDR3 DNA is TGTGCCAGTAGTATCGAAGGGGGGTCGGACTACGAGCAGTACTTC. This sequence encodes CASSIEGGSDYEQYF.

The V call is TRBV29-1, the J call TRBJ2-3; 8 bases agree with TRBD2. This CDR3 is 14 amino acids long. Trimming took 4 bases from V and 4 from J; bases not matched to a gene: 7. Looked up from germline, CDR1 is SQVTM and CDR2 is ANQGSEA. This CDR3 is CSVGTSMLPDTQYF. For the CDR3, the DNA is TGCAGCGTTGGGACTAGCATGTTACCAGATACGCAGTATTTT.

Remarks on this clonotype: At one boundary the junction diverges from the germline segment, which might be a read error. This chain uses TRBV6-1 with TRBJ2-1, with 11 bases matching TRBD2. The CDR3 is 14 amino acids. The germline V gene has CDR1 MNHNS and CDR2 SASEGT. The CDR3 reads CASSLAGVINGQFF. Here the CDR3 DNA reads TGTGCCAGCTCACTAGCGGGAGTGATCAATGGGCAGTTCTTC.

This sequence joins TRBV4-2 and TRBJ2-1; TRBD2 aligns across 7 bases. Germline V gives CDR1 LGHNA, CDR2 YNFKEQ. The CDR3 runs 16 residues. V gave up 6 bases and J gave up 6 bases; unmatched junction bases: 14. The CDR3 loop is CASSRISGLDPNEQFF. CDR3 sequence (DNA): TGTGCCAGCAGTCGTATATCAGGACTAGATCCCAATGAGCAGTTCTTC.

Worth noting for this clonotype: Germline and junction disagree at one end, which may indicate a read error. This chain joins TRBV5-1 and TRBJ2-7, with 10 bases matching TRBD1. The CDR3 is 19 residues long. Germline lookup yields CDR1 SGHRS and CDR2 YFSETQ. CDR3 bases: TGCGCCAGCGGCTTCACCGGGACAGGGGCTGGCGGGAGCCCCTACGAGCGGTACTTC. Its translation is CASGFTGTGAGGSPYERYF.

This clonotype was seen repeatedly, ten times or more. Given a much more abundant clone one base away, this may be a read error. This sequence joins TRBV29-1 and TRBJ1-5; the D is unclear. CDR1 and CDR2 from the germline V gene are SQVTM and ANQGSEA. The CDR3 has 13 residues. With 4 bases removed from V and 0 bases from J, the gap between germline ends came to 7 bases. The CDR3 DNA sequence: TGCAGCGTTGGGACTGGTAGCAATCAGCCCCAGCATTTT. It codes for CSVGTGSNQPQHF.

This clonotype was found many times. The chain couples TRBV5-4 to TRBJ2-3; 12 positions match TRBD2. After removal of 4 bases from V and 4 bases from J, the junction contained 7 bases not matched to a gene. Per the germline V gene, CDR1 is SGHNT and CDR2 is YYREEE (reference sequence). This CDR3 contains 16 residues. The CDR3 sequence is CASSPELAGGPDTQYF. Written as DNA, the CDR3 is TGTGCCAGCAGCCCGGAGCTAGCGGGAGGGCCAGATACGCAGTATTTT.

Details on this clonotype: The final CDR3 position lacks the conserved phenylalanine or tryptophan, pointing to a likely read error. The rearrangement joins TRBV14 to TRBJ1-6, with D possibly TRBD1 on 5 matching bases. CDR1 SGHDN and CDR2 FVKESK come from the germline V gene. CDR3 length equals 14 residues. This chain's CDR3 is CASGQWGGNSPLHY. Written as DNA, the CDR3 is TGTGCCAGCGGCCAGTGGGGGGGTAATTCACCCCTCCACTAT.

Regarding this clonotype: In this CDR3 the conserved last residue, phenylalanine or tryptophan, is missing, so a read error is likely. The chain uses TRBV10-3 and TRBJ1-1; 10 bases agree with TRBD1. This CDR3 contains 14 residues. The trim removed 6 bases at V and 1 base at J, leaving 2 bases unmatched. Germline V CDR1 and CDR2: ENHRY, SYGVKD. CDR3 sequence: CAISGDRGNTEAFI. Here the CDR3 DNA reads TGTGCCATCAGCGGGGACAGGGGGAACACTGAAGCTTTCATT.

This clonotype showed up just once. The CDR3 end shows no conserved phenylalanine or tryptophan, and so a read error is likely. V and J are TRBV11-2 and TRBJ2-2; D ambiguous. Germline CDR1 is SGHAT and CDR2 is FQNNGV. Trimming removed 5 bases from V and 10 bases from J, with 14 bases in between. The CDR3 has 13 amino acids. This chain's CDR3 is CASSPRPTEELFS. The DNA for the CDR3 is TGTGCCAGCAGCCCCCGACCCACGGAGGAGCTGTTTTCT.

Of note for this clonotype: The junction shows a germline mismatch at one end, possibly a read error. For the CDR3, the DNA is TGCGCCTTCAGGCTAGCGGGATGGGAAGATACGCAGTATTTT. Protein: CAFRLAGWEDTQYF. This rearrangement joins TRBV30 to TRBJ2-3; 9 bases match TRBD2. CDR1 and CDR2 (germline): GTSNPN, SVGIG (reference sequence). The CDR3 length is 14 residues. The entire variable domain, with the rest obtained from reference TRBV30 and TRBJ2-3, is as follows: SQTIHQWPATLVQPVGSPLSLECTVEGTSNPNLYWYRQAAGRGLQLLFYSVGIGQISSEVPQNLSASRPQDRQFILSSKKLLLSDSGFYLCAFRLAGWEDTQYFGPGTRLTVL.

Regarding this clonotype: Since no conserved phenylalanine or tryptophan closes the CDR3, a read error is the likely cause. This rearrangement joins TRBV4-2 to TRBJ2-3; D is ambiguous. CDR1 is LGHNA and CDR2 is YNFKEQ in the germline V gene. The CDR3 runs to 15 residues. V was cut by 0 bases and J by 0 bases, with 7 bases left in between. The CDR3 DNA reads TGTGCCAGCAGCCAAGATACGAGAAGCACAGATACGCAGTATTTG. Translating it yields CASSQDTRSTDTQYL.

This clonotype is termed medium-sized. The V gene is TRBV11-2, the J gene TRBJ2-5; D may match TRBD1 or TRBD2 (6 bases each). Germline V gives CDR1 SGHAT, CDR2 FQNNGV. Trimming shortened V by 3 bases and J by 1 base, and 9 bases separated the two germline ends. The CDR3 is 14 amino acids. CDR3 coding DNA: TGTGCCAGCAGCTTCGGGGGCAGCCAAGAGACCCAGTACTTC. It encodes CASSFGGSQETQYF.

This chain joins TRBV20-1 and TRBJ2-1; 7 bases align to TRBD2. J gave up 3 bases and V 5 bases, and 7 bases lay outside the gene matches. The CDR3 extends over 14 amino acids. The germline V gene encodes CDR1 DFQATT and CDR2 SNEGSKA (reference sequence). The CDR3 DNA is TGCAGTGCTGGGGATGGGACTAACTACAATGAGCAGTTCTTC. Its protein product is CSAGDGTNYNEQFF.

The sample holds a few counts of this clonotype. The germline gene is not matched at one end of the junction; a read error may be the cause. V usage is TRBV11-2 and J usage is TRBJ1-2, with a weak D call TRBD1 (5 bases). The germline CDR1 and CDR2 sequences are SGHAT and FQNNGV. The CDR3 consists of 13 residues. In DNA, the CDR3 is TGTCCCATCAGCTTAGAGGGGAACTATGGCTACATCTTC. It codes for CPISLEGNYGYIF.

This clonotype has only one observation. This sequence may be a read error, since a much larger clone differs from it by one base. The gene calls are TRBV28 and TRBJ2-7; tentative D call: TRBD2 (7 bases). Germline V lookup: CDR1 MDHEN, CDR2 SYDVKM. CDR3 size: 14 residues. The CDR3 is CTSKQDSPGEGQYF. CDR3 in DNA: TGTACCAGCAAACAGGACAGCCCAGGGGAGGGGCAGTACTTC. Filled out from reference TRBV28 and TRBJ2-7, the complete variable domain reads DVKVTQSSRYLVKRTGEKVFLECVQDMDHENMFWYRQDPGLGLRLIYFSYDVKMKEKGDIPEGYSVSREKKERFSLILESASTNQTSMYLCTSKQDSPGEGQYFGPGTRLTVT.